This is a list of T cell receptor beta chains from one sample in a study of blood T cell repertoires in COVID-19. This table comes from immunoSEQ multiplex PCR, and its TCRdb copy is limited to in-frame clones, with some not included. The table has about 150,000 clones, 65% to 90% seen once. Sequenced input: peripheral blood. These receptors all come from a woman aged 50 to 60 with acute or convalescent COVID-19. The CDR3 runs from the conserved cysteine through the conserved F or W. D genes are given only for firm matches. Expanded clones are given a class, and other clones once, few, many or no size at all.

v_gene	abundance	j_gene	d_gene	len	CDR3aa	CDR3nt
TRBV6-5	.	TRBJ2-7	.	13	CATSAAGSYEQYF	TGTGCCACATCCGCAGCAGGATCCTACGAGCAGTACTTC
TRBV28	.	TRBJ1-1	TRBD1	15	CASRITGVVRTEAFF	TGTGCCAGCAGGATAACAGGGGTAGTCAGAACTGAAGCTTTCTTT
TRBV28	.	TRBJ1-2	.	13	CASSREGDNGYTF	TGTGCCAGCAGCCGCGAGGGGGATAATGGCTACACCTTC
TRBV4-3	once	TRBJ2-5	.	16	CASSQGAAGSQETQYF	TGCGCCAGCAGCCAAGGGGCAGCTGGAAGCCAAGAGACCCAGTACTTC
TRBV5-1	.	TRBJ2-5	TRBD1	13	CASSPDREETQYF	TGCGCCAGCAGCCCGGACAGGGAAGAGACCCAGTACTTC
TRBV29-1	few	TRBJ1-2	TRBD1	15	CSATNLGTGVYGYTF	TGCAGCGCCACCAATCTTGGGACAGGAGTTTATGGCTACACCTTC
TRBV5-1	.	TRBJ2-6	.	17	CASSPRGDFSGANVLTF	TGCGCCAGCAGCCCCCGGGGAGACTTCTCTGGGGCCAACGTCCTGACTTTC
TRBV4-3	.	TRBJ1-5	.	15	CASSQDKAGYQPQHF	TGCGCCAGCAGCCAAGATAAGGCGGGTTATCAGCCCCAGCATTTT
TRBV6-4	.	TRBJ1-1	.	13	CASSVQGNTEAFF	TGTGCCAGCAGTGTACAGGGAAACACTGAAGCTTTCTTT
TRBV30	.	TRBJ2-3	TRBD1	17	CAWNKRRTGGTTDTQYF	TGTGCCTGGAACAAGCGTAGGACAGGGGGGACCACAGATACGCAGTATTTT
TRBV15	.	TRBJ1-2	.	15	CATSRDPGWEGGYTF	TGTGCCACCAGCAGAGATCCAGGGTGGGAGGGTGGCTACACCTTC
TRBV7-9	.	TRBJ1-2	.	12	CASSLNTNGYTF	TGTGCCAGCAGCTTAAACACAAATGGCTACACCTTC
TRBV7-2	.	TRBJ2-1	.	15	CASSIQGSSYNEQFF	TGTGCCAGCAGTATACAGGGCAGCTCCTACAATGAGCAGTTCTTC
TRBV21-1	.	TRBJ1-5	.	19	CASSKDSDRGPDSNQPQHF	TGTGCCAGCAGCAAAGATTCCGACAGGGGACCAGATAGCAATCAGCCCCAGCATTTT
TRBV6-2/TRBV6-3	.	TRBJ2-2	TRBD1	16	CASSWGTGRNTGELFF	TGTGCCAGCAGTTGGGGGACAGGGCGTAACACCGGGGAGCTGTTTTTT
TRBV3-1/TRBV3-2	.	TRBJ2-7	.	16	CASSQDPTNDSYEQYF	TGTGCCAGCAGCCAAGATCCAACAAACGACTCCTACGAGCAGTACTTC
TRBV9	.	TRBJ1-2	TRBD1	16	CASSPEWTGAYYGYTF	TGTGCCAGCAGCCCCGAGTGGACAGGGGCGTACTATGGCTACACCTTC
TRBV7-3	.	TRBJ2-1	TRBD1	17	CASSLLPTGQGNDEQFF	TGTGCCAGCAGCTTATTACCGACGGGACAGGGTAACGATGAGCAGTTCTTC
TRBV7-9	.	TRBJ2-7	.	16	CASSSPATATMNEQYF	TGTGCCAGCAGCTCGCCGGCGACAGCTACTATGAACGAGCAGTACTTC
TRBV7-8	few	TRBJ1-1	.	18	CASSSNLGLIKRNTEAFF	TGTGCCAGCAGTTCTAATTTGGGACTCATAAAAAGGAACACTGAAGCTTTCTTT
TRBV10-3	.	TRBJ1-2	TRBD1	13	CAISQGGNYGYTF	TGTGCCATCAGCCAGGGGGGTAACTATGGCTACACCTTC
TRBV5-4	.	TRBJ2-2	TRBD2	16	CASSFGGASGDGELFF	TGTGCCAGCAGCTTTGGCGGGGCTAGCGGCGACGGGGAGCTGTTTTTT
TRBV15	.	TRBJ1-2	.	15	CATSRDIAREGGYTF	TGTGCCACCAGCAGAGATATAGCCAGGGAGGGCGGCTACACCTTC
TRBV4-3	.	TRBJ2-3	TRBD2	18	CASSQGGWRGGRGDTQYF	TGCGCCAGCAGCCAGGGGGGCTGGCGGGGGGGCCGCGGAGATACGCAGTATTTT
TRBV27	.	TRBJ1-4	TRBD1	14	CASSRTGTYEKLFF	TGTGCCAGCAGTAGGACAGGGACTTATGAAAAACTGTTTTTT
TRBV6-2/TRBV6-3	.	TRBJ2-2	.	16	CASSYEGGRPTGELFF	TGTGCCAGTAGTTACGAGGGGGGGCGGCCCACCGGGGAGCTGTTTTTT
TRBV13	once	TRBJ1-6	.	13	CASSLGRNSPLHF	TGTGCCAGCAGCTTGGGGCGGAATTCACCCCTCCACTTT
TRBV19	.	TRBJ1-2	TRBD1	14	CASSPRQGVDGYTF	TGTGCCAGTAGTCCTCGACAGGGCGTCGATGGCTACACCTTC
TRBV6-2/TRBV6-3	.	TRBJ1-1	TRBD1	13	CASSYVNRGQAFF	TGTGCCAGCAGTTACGTGAACAGGGGCCAAGCTTTCTTT
TRBV18	.	TRBJ1-2	.	12	CASSTNNYGYTF	TGTGCCAGCTCGACAAACAACTATGGCTACACCTTC
TRBV5-4	once	TRBJ2-1	TRBD2	16	CASSQEVLAGTNEQFF	TGTGCCAGCAGCCAGGAAGTGCTAGCGGGGACCAATGAGCAGTTCTTC
TRBV7-9	.	TRBJ2-1	TRBD2	14	CASSAREALNEQFF	TGTGCCAGCAGCGCCCGGGAGGCCCTCAATGAGCAGTTCTTC
TRBV4-1	.	TRBJ1-6	.	14	CASSQVESGSPLHF	TGCGCCAGCAGCCAAGTGGAATCAGGTTCACCCCTCCACTTT
TRBV14	.	TRBJ1-6	.	16	CASSQVGGVPNSPLHF	TGTGCCAGCAGCCAAGTTGGGGGGGTCCCGAATTCACCCCTCCACTTT
TRBV5-5	.	TRBJ2-3	.	16	CASSFGPDYGPNTQYF	TGTGCCAGCAGCTTCGGTCCGGACTACGGGCCTAATACGCAGTATTTT
TRBV18	once	TRBJ1-1	.	15	CASSPGKGRDTEAFF	TGTGCCAGCTCACCCGGGAAAGGGAGGGACACTGAAGCTTTCTTT
TRBV6-5	.	TRBJ1-4	.	16	CASSYVRGDTNEKLFF	TGTGCCAGCAGTTACGTGCGTGGAGACACTAATGAAAAACTGTTTTTT
TRBV2	.	TRBJ1-5	TRBD1	13	CASSYDRDQPQHF	TGTGCCAGCAGTTATGACAGGGATCAGCCCCAGCATTTT
TRBV27	.	TRBJ2-7	TRBD2	15	CASRVPSGRAFEQYF	TGTGCCAGCAGGGTACCTAGCGGGAGGGCTTTCGAGCAGTACTTC
TRBV6-1	.	TRBJ1-5	.	14	CASSLDTTNQPQHF	TGTGCCAGCAGTTTGGACACAACAAATCAGCCCCAGCATTTT
TRBV10-3	.	TRBJ2-7	TRBD1	14	CAISKDRGQSEQYF	TGTGCCATCAGTAAGGACAGGGGGCAGTCCGAGCAGTACTTC
TRBV2	.	TRBJ2-1	.	13	CASHSSAYNEQFF	TGTGCCAGCCATAGCAGCGCGTACAATGAGCAGTTCTTC
TRBV9	.	TRBJ1-4	TRBD1	17	CASSPGDRGEGNEKLFF	TGTGCCAGCAGCCCCGGGGACAGGGGGGAAGGTAATGAAAAACTGTTTTTT
TRBV6-1	once	TRBJ1-6	.	15	CASSERGQDNSPLHF	TGTGCCAGCAGTGAACGGGGACAAGATAATTCACCCCTCCACTTT
TRBV4-1	.	TRBJ2-5	TRBD2	16	CASSLTSGGALETQYF	TGCGCCAGCAGCCTGACTAGCGGGGGGGCCTTAGAGACCCAGTACTTC
TRBV6-5	.	TRBJ2-7	TRBD2	15	CASRRRLASSYEQYF	TGTGCCAGCAGACGTAGACTAGCGTCCTCCTACGAGCAGTACTTC
TRBV7-8	few	TRBJ1-1	TRBD1	18	CASSLVLGTGALETEAFF	TGTGCCAGCAGCTTAGTACTTGGGACAGGGGCTTTGGAGACTGAAGCTTTCTTT
TRBV5-6	many	TRBJ2-7	.	12	CASSFYQGTEDF	TGTGCCAGCAGCTTTTACCAGGGGACCGAAGACTTC
TRBV7-2	.	TRBJ2-3	TRBD1	18	CASSPRGGTGGGTDTQYF	TGTGCCAGCAGCCCACGAGGGGGGACAGGGGGAGGAACAGATACGCAGTATTTT
TRBV5-8	.	TRBJ1-5	.	15	CASSAGERFNQPQHF	TGTGCCAGCAGCGCCGGGGAACGGTTCAACCAGCCCCAGCATTTT